A selection of T cell receptor beta chains follows, all from one sample in a study of blood T cells in healthy people across ages. TCRdb re-analysed the 5' RACE reads in MiXCR, keeping a single row per CDR3 protein. This table has approximately 690,000 distinct CDR3 sequences, around 54% appearing once. Specimen: blood. The receptors were gathered from a man aged 60-69 years in good health. Each CDR3 is given with its conserved first and last residue. D genes are given only for firm matches. Not all rows give a size; the values are once, few, many and, for expanded clones, a class.

size: few
D: NA
J: TRBJ2-7
V: TRBV7-2
DNA: TGTGCCAGCAGCATCCAGTACGAGCAGTACTTC
CDR3: CASSIQYEQYF

size: NA
D: TRBD2
J: TRBJ2-7
V: TRBV4-1
DNA: TGCGCCAGCAGCCAAAGGTGGCTAGCGGGGGCAGGCTCCTACGAGCAGTACTTC
CDR3: CASSQRWLAGAGSYEQYF

size: few
D: NA
J: TRBJ2-5
V: TRBV18
DNA: TGTGCCAGCTCACCGGGTCCCCGAGAGACCCAGTACTTC
CDR3: CASSPGPRETQYF

size: NA
D: TRBD2
J: TRBJ2-5
V: TRBV6-2/TRBV6-3
DNA: TGTGCCAGCAGTCTGTCCCTAGCGGGGGCTCGGGAGACCCAGTACTTC
CDR3: CASSLSLAGARETQYF

size: once
D: NA
J: TRBJ1-2
V: TRBV6-5
DNA: TGTGCCAGCAGTTACGGAGGGGATGGCTGCACCTTC
CDR3: CASSYGGDGCTF

size: NA
D: NA
J: TRBJ2-1
V: TRBV7-9
DNA: TGTGCCAGCAGCTTTCTTAGCGAGAACTACAATGAGCAGTTCTTC
CDR3: CASSFLSENYNEQFF

size: few
D: NA
J: TRBJ1-2
V: TRBV7-9
DNA: TGTGCCAGCAGCCAATATCTCGGGGGTGATGGCTACACCTTC
CDR3: CASSQYLGGDGYTF

size: few
D: TRBD2
J: TRBJ2-7
V: TRBV12-3/TRBV12-4
DNA: TGTGCCAGCAGTCCCTCTATAGCGGGGGGCGTGGGTGAGCAGTACTTC
CDR3: CASSPSIAGGVGEQYF

size: NA
D: TRBD1
J: TRBJ2-5
V: TRBV20-1
DNA: TGCAGTGCCGGAGGACAGGTCCAAGAGACCCAGTACTTC
CDR3: CSAGGQVQETQYF

size: NA
D: NA
J: TRBJ1-1
V: TRBV10-3
DNA: TGTGCCATCAGTGAGGAGGGGTTTGGGAACACTGAAGCTTTCTTT
CDR3: CAISEEGFGNTEAFF

size: NA
D: NA
J: TRBJ2-1
V: TRBV12-3/TRBV12-4
DNA: TGTGCCAGCACCCTCGGGCGGGGTTTCAATGAGCAGTTCTTC
CDR3: CASTLGRGFNEQFF

size: few
D: NA
J: TRBJ2-7
V: TRBV25-1
DNA: TGTGCCAGCAGTGGCCATTGGGGCGAGCAGTACTTC
CDR3: CASSGHWGEQYF

size: NA
D: NA
J: TRBJ2-1
V: TRBV27
DNA: TGTGCCAGCAGTTCCCTACTCGGGGGGCAGTACCACAATGAGCAGTTCTTC
CDR3: CASSSLLGGQYHNEQFF

size: NA
D: TRBD1
J: TRBJ2-5
V: TRBV3-1
DNA: TGTGCCAGCAGCCAGGAGACCACAGGGGCTGGACAGACCCAGTACTTC
CDR3: CASSQETTGAGQTQYF

size: NA
D: TRBD1
J: TRBJ2-1
V: TRBV18
DNA: TGTGCCAGCTCACCCGGCCGGGACAGGGATTACAATGAGCAGTTCTTC
CDR3: CASSPGRDRDYNEQFF

size: NA
D: NA
J: TRBJ2-1
V: TRBV3-1
DNA: TGTGCCAGCAGCCCTGACAGCGGTTCCTACAATGAGCAGTTCTTC
CDR3: CASSPDSGSYNEQFF

size: NA
D: TRBD2
J: TRBJ2-7
V: TRBV20-1
DNA: TGCAGTGCTAGAGATCGGACTAGAGCCTACGAGCAGTACTTC
CDR3: CSARDRTRAYEQYF

size: NA
D: NA
J: TRBJ2-3
V: TRBV7-2
DNA: TGTGCCAGCACCCCAGGGGGGCTTATCACAGATACGCAGTATTTT
CDR3: CASTPGGLITDTQYF

size: few
D: NA
J: TRBJ2-7
V: TRBV18
DNA: TGTGCCAGCTCACCGTCCTTTGGATCCCATCAGGCCGAGCAGTACTTC
CDR3: CASSPSFGSHQAEQYF

size: few
D: TRBD1
J: TRBJ2-1
V: TRBV29-1
DNA: TGCAGCGTTGCTTCTCCAGGGACAGCTTACAATGAGCAGTTCTTC
CDR3: CSVASPGTAYNEQFF

size: few
D: NA
J: TRBJ2-7
V: TRBV4-1
DNA: TGCGCCAGCAGCCAAGAGAGGACTACAGGCTCCTACGAGCAGTACTTC
CDR3: CASSQERTTGSYEQYF

size: few
D: TRBD2
J: TRBJ2-4
V: TRBV20-1
DNA: TGCAGTGCTATCACCCCTAGCGGACTACGGGACATTCAGTACTTC
CDR3: CSAITPSGLRDIQYF

size: NA
D: NA
J: TRBJ1-2
V: TRBV9
DNA: TGTGCCAGCGCGCGGGACACTAACTATGGCTACACCTTC
CDR3: CASARDTNYGYTF

size: NA
D: TRBD2
J: TRBJ2-5
V: TRBV2
DNA: TGTGCCAGCAGTAGCGGACTAGCGGGGGACCAAGAGACCCAGTACTTC
CDR3: CASSSGLAGDQETQYF

size: NA
D: NA
J: TRBJ1-2
V: TRBV7-2
DNA: TGTGCCAGCAGCTTAGCGCGGTCGCAGCTCTATGGCTACACCTTC
CDR3: CASSLARSQLYGYTF

size: NA
D: TRBD2
J: TRBJ2-4
V: TRBV20-1
DNA: TGCAGTGCTAGAGATGGAGCGGGGAGGCTAGCCAAAAACATTCAGTACTTC
CDR3: CSARDGAGRLAKNIQYF

size: once
D: NA
J: TRBJ2-7
V: TRBV4-1
DNA: TGCGCCAGCAGCCTGACTTGGGGGGTATCGGAGCAGTACTTC
CDR3: CASSLTWGVSEQYF